One and the same sample provided the 32 T cell receptor beta chains below, sequenced in a study of long-term antiretroviral therapy in people with HIV. Survey level was the resolution at which the v3.0 immunoSEQ assay ran. This table comes from immunoSEQ multiplex PCR, and its TCRdb copy is limited to in-frame clones, with some not included. Here the sample spans roughly 15,000 clones, less than 80% being singletons. Sequencing was performed on unsorted PBMCs, taken 3.1 to 3.3 years after starting antiretroviral therapy. The receptor source for this set is a woman aged 40 to 50 with HIV.

This clone was detected once. In DNA, the CDR3 is TGCGCCAGCAGCTCCTATAGCACAGATACGCAGTATTTT. Translated: CASSSYSTDTQYF. This sequence joins TRBV5-1 and TRBJ2-3; no reliable D call. V lost 3 bases, J lost 0 bases, and 5 bases lay in between. Germline-derived CDR1 and CDR2 are SGHRS and YFSETQ. The CDR3 has 13 residues. Based on the CDR3 plus reference TRBV5-1 and TRBJ2-3, the full variable domain is KAGVTQTPRYLIKTRGQQVTLSCSPISGHRSVSWYQQTPGQGLQFLFEYFSETQRNKGNFPGRFSGRQFSNSRSEMNVSTLELGDSALYLCASSSYSTDTQYFGPGTRLTVL.

DNA for the CDR3: TGTGCCAGCAGTTCCCGGGACTCCTCCTACGAGCAGTACTTC. Its protein product is CASSSRDSSYEQYF. This chain joins TRBV27 and TRBJ2-7, with D possibly being TRBD2 (6 bases). The CDR3 is made up of 14 amino acids. Trimming cost V 4 bases and J 0 bases, with 10 bases left between them. The germline V gene encodes CDR1 MNHEY and CDR2 SMNVEV (reference sequence).

CDR3 DNA sequence: TGCGCCAGCAGCCTTAGCGGGGGGGACTACAATGAGCAGTTCTTC. Amino acid sequence: CASSLSGGDYNEQFF. This chain links TRBV5-1 with TRBJ2-1, with TRBD2 matching 11 bases. Germline V gene data show CDR1 as SGHRS and CDR2 as YFSETQ. J lost 3 bases, V lost 4 bases, and 3 bases had no gene match. The CDR3 is 15 residues long.

This chain joins TRBV2 and TRBJ2-6; no clear D gene. The germline V gene has CDR1 SNHLY and CDR2 FYNNEI. The V end was cut by 6 bases, the J end by 2 bases, with 17 bases between. The CDR3 covers 17 residues. The CDR3 nucleotides read TGTGCCAGCAGCCCTTTCGGAGAGGCCGCTGGGGCCAACGTCCTGACTTTC. It codes for CASSPFGEAAGANVLTF.

CDR3 residues: CAWTSGQGYGYTF. CDR3 coding DNA: TGTGCCTGGACCTCGGGACAAGGCTATGGCTACACCTTC. V gene TRBV30 combines with J gene TRBJ1-2; possibly TRBD1 for D (6 bases). Trimming removed 4 bases from V and 4 bases from J, with 13 bases in between. Germline values: CDR1 GTSNPN, CDR2 SVGIG (reference sequence). The CDR3 is 13 amino acids.

This chain joins TRBV7-2 and TRBJ2-3; TRBD1 matches 7 bases. This CDR3 is 15 amino acids long. Germline V gene data show CDR1 as SGHTA and CDR2 as FQGNSA. After removal of 5 bases from V and 4 bases from J, the junction contained 9 bases not matched to a gene. The CDR3 is CASSSPGTVADTQYF. DNA of the CDR3: TGTGCCAGCAGCAGTCCCGGGACAGTCGCAGATACGCAGTATTTT. Complete variable domain (other parts from reference TRBV7-2 and TRBJ2-3): GAGVSQSPSNKVTEKGKDVELRCDPISGHTALYWYRQSLGQGLEFLIYFQGNSAPDKSGLPSDRFSAERTGGSVSTLTIQRTQQEDSAVYLCASSSPGTVADTQYFGPGTRLTVL.

The chain uses TRBV6-5 and TRBJ2-5; D perhaps matches TRBD1 (6 bases). Trimming removed 0 bases from V and 0 bases from J, with 11 bases in between. Germline V gene data show CDR1 as MNHEY and CDR2 as SVGAGI. This CDR3 is 16 amino acids long. The CDR3 DNA reads TGTGCCAGCAGTTACTCGGGGGCCGGGAACCAAGAGACCCAGTACTTC. Its protein is CASSYSGAGNQETQYF.

J is TRBJ2-3 and V is TRBV5-5, with D perhaps assigned TRBD1 or TRBD2 (6 bases each). The CDR3 spans 15 residues. Trimming took off 3 bases at V and 2 bases at J, with 13 bases between the two ends. Germline loops: CDR1 SGHKS, CDR2 YYEKEE (reference sequence). In nucleotides, the CDR3 is TGTGCCAGCAGCTCTGGGGGGCAAAACACAGATACGCAGTATTTT. This encodes CASSSGGQNTDTQYF.

J is TRBJ1-1 and V is TRBV7-2, with a possible D match to TRBD1 (5 bases). Germline CDR1 and CDR2: SGHTA and FQGNSA. The length of the CDR3 is 13 residues. V was shortened by 6 bases and J by 4 bases, with 12 bases between the two germline ends. CDR3 coding DNA: TGTGCCAGCAGATCCGGGGCGAGCACTGAAGCTTTCTTT. As protein: CASRSGASTEAFF.

This clone was detected only a few times. This chain uses TRBV7-8 with TRBJ2-1, with 12 bases matching TRBD2. V was pared by 0 bases and J by 2 bases, with 2 bases of the junction left unmatched. The germline V gene encodes CDR1 SGHVS and CDR2 FQNEAQ. This CDR3 region has 17 residues. The DNA for the CDR3 is TGTGCCAGCAGCTTAGCAGGACTAGCGGGAACCTACAATGAGCAGTTCTTC. Translation: CASSLAGLAGTYNEQFF.

V is TRBV5-1 and J is TRBJ1-2; D is undetermined. Trimming removed 4 bases at V and 0 bases at J, with 10 bases between. Germline CDR1 reads SGHRS; CDR2 reads YFSETQ. The CDR3 covers 14 residues. The CDR3 spells CASSPLGTNYGYTF. CDR3 sequence (DNA): TGCGCCAGCAGCCCGCTCGGAACTAACTATGGCTACACCTTC.

The V gene is TRBV25-1, the J gene TRBJ2-1, with a weak D call TRBD1 (6 bases). This CDR3 contains 13 residues. Germline CDR1 MGHDK, CDR2 SYGVNS. V dropped 6 bases and J dropped 9 bases, with 15 bases sitting between them. This CDR3 reads CASRAGTPFEQFF. The CDR3 nucleotides are TGTGCCAGCAGAGCCGGGACACCCTTTGAGCAGTTCTTC.

In this sample, this clone turned up once. This chain links TRBV27 with TRBJ1-1; D is unclear. The CDR3 runs to 13 residues. Germline V lookup: CDR1 MNHEY, CDR2 SMNVEV (reference sequence). V lost 4 bases and J 0 bases, leaving 6 bases between the germline ends. This chain's CDR3 is CASSSTLNTEAFF. Here the CDR3 DNA reads TGTGCCAGCAGTTCGACTCTGAACACTGAAGCTTTCTTT.

This clone appeared a few times. The chain uses TRBV6-5 and TRBJ1-2, with D hard to call. The CDR3 has 12 amino acids. The V end lost 8 bases, the J end lost 3 bases, and 10 bases lay between the germline ends. The germline CDR1 and CDR2 sequences are MNHEY and SVGAGI. CDR3 loop: CASGSRDYGYTF. For the CDR3, the DNA is TGTGCCAGCGGGAGCCGGGACTATGGCTACACCTTC.

This clone was seen a single time. The chain has TRBV7-6 and TRBJ2-7; D unclear. V was shortened by 1 base and J by 6 bases, with 10 bases between the two germline ends. Germline V gives CDR1 SGHVS, CDR2 FNYEAQ. There are 13 residues in the CDR3. The CDR3 sequence is CASSLGMDREQYF. CDR3 bases: TGTGCCAGCAGCTTAGGTATGGACCGCGAGCAGTACTTC.

The gene calls are TRBV10-3 and TRBJ1-6; TRBD1 is a possible D gene (6 bases). Per germline, CDR1 ENHRY and CDR2 SYGVKD. The CDR3 has 15 residues. The V end was cut by 2 bases, the J end by 5 bases, with 10 bases between. The CDR3 protein is CAISERRGDNSPLHF. The CDR3 DNA is TGTGCCATCAGTGAGAGGAGGGGGGATAATTCACCCCTCCACTTT.

The V gene is TRBV5-5, the J gene TRBJ1-1; no clear D gene. The germline CDR1 and CDR2 sequences are SGHKS and YYEKEE (reference sequence). The CDR3 runs to 13 residues. V lost 0 bases to trimming and J lost 1 base, with 4 bases between them. CDR3 coding DNA: TGTGCCAGCAGCTTGGGAGGGAACACTGAAGCTTTCTTT. Translated: CASSLGGNTEAFF.

The chain uses TRBV6-1 and TRBJ2-1; 15 positions agree with TRBD2. The CDR3 is made up of 16 amino acids. In germline, CDR1 is MNHNS, CDR2 SASEGT. V shed 4 bases and J 7 bases; nucleotides not matched to a gene: 5. The CDR3 sequence is CASSARTSGGVNEQFF. CDR3 nucleotides: TGTGCCAGCAGTGCTCGGACTAGCGGGGGGGTTAATGAGCAGTTCTTC.

About this clone: One end of the junction varies from germline; a read error may be responsible. The chain employs TRBV5-1 and TRBJ2-3; TRBD1 aligns across 7 bases. The CDR3 contains 13 residues. Looked up from germline, CDR1 is SGHRS and CDR2 is YFSETQ. The CDR3 sequence is CASSLTTTGTGEF. In DNA form, the CDR3 reads TGCGCCAGCAGCCTAACAACGACAGGGACCGGAGAATTT.

CDR3 sequence: CAIGRTEPAFF. CDR3 coding DNA: TGTGCTATCGGGCGCACTGAACCGGCTTTCTTT. The chain uses TRBV10-3 and TRBJ1-1; D not certain. This CDR3 comprises 11 residues. Germline V gene data show CDR1 as ENHRY and CDR2 as SYGVKD.

The rearrangement joins TRBV27 to TRBJ2-5; 10 bases map to TRBD1. The V segment lost 6 bases and the J segment 2 bases; nucleotides outside the gene matches: 6. CDR1 and CDR2 (germline): MNHEY, SMNVEV (reference sequence). The CDR3 is made up of 15 amino acids. CDR3 sequence (DNA): TGTGCCAGCAGCGGCCGGGACAGGGGTCAAGAGACCCAGTACTTC. It translates to CASSGRDRGQETQYF.

This chain links TRBV7-9 with TRBJ1-2; 9 nucleotides match TRBD1. Germline V gene data show CDR1 as SEHNR and CDR2 as FQNEAQ (reference sequence). CDR3 length: 14 residues. V shed 3 bases, J shed 13 bases, and the junction held 12 bases outside the gene matches. The CDR3 coding sequence is TGTGCCAGCAGCTTTTCCGGGACAGGGCTCGGGAGCACCTTC. Its protein product is CASSFSGTGLGSTF.

This clone was seen only a few times. The J gene is TRBJ2-3, the V gene TRBV4-3; TRBD2 matches at 13 bases. There are 18 residues in the CDR3. Germline-derived CDR1 and CDR2 are LGHNA and YSLEER. V lost 0 bases to trimming and J lost 1 base; unmatched junction nucleotides: 4. The CDR3 protein is CASSQDIGLAGGTDTQYF. For the CDR3, the DNA is TGCGCCAGCAGCCAAGATATTGGACTAGCGGGGGGCACAGATACGCAGTATTTT.

V and J are TRBV5-1 and TRBJ1-1; 9 bases line up with TRBD1. Trimming cost V 4 bases and J 10 bases; bases outside gene matches: 17. CDR3 length equals 16 residues. The germline gives CDR1 SGHRS, CDR2 YFSETQ. CDR3 DNA sequence: TGCGCCAGCAGCCCCGGACAGGGGACCTCTTCTCGGCCAGCTTTCTTT. Encoded protein: CASSPGQGTSSRPAFF.

The chain carries TRBV5-1 and TRBJ1-4; D ambiguous. Per the germline V gene, CDR1 is SGHRS and CDR2 is YFSETQ. The V end was cut by 1 base, the J end by 0 bases, with 7 bases between. CDR3 length: 15 amino acids. The CDR3 is CASSLTYATNEKLFF. Written as DNA, the CDR3 is TGCGCCAGCAGCTTGACTTATGCAACTAATGAAAAACTGTTTTTT. Using reference TRBV5-1 and TRBJ1-4 for the parts outside the CDR3, the full variable domain is KAGVTQTPRYLIKTRGQQVTLSCSPISGHRSVSWYQQTPGQGLQFLFEYFSETQRNKGNFPGRFSGRQFSNSRSEMNVSTLELGDSALYLCASSLTYATNEKLFFGSGTQLSVL.

The rearrangement uses TRBV7-9 and TRBJ1-2, with D maybe TRBD1 (6 bases). Germline V gene lookup returns CDR1 SEHNR and CDR2 FQNEAQ (reference sequence). The CDR3 contains 14 residues. V was shortened by 5 bases and J by 0 bases, with 10 bases between the two germline ends. The CDR3 reads CASSPGTPNYGYTF. In nucleotides, the CDR3 is TGTGCCAGCAGCCCCGGGACACCTAACTATGGCTACACCTTC. Variable domain in full (rest from reference TRBV7-9 and TRBJ1-2): DTGVSQNPRHKITKRGQNVTFRCDPISEHNRLYWYRQTLGQGPEFLTYFQNEAQLEKSRLLSDRFSAERPKGSFSTLEIQRTEQGDSAMYLCASSPGTPNYGYTFGSGTRLTVV.

The rearrangement joins TRBV9 to TRBJ2-6, with TRBD2 as a possible D gene (5 bases). The CDR3 runs to 16 residues. The V gene's germline CDR1 is SGDLS and CDR2 YYNGEE. The V end was cut by 3 bases, the J end by 0 bases, with 10 bases between. CDR3 residues: CASSARADSGANVLTF. Written as DNA, the CDR3 is TGTGCCAGCAGCGCGAGGGCCGACTCTGGGGCCAACGTCCTGACTTTC.

The gene calls are TRBV6-5 and TRBJ1-2; 9 positions agree with TRBD1. CDR3 length equals 14 residues. From germline, CDR1 is MNHEY and CDR2 SVGAGI. V lost 6 bases, J lost 7 bases, and 9 bases stayed unmatched. The CDR3 nucleotides are TGTGCCAGCAGCTCGGGACAGGGACAGAGTGGCTACACCTTC. Translated, it gives CASSSGQGQSGYTF.

In its sample, this clone was seen a few times. The rearrangement uses TRBV27 and TRBJ2-1; weak D call: TRBD2 (5 bases). The germline V gene encodes CDR1 MNHEY and CDR2 SMNVEV (reference sequence). The CDR3 consists of 13 residues. Trimming took 4 bases from V and 2 from J, leaving 6 bases between them. The DNA for the CDR3 is TGTGCCAGCAGTTGGAGGCCCTACAATGAGCAGTTCTTC. Translation: CASSWRPYNEQFF.

This sequence joins TRBV5-1 and TRBJ1-2, with a weak D call TRBD1 (5 bases). V lost 2 bases to trimming and J lost 6 bases, with 8 bases between them. The CDR3 loop spans 12 amino acids. CDR1 is SGHRS, CDR2 YFSETQ, per germline. The DNA for the CDR3 is TGCGCCAGCAGCTTATCAGGGAATGGCTACACCTTC. Translating it yields CASSLSGNGYTF. Full variable domain (remainder filled in from reference TRBV5-1 and TRBJ1-2): KAGVTQTPRYLIKTRGQQVTLSCSPISGHRSVSWYQQTPGQGLQFLFEYFSETQRNKGNFPGRFSGRQFSNSRSEMNVSTLELGDSALYLCASSLSGNGYTFGSGTRLTVV.

This chain links TRBV6-5 with TRBJ1-3; D not resolved. The germline CDR1 and CDR2 sequences are MNHEY and SVGAGI. With 0 bases removed from V and 0 bases from J, the gap between germline ends came to 6 bases. The length of the CDR3 is 15 residues. CDR3 amino acids: CASSYSITSGNTIYF. CDR3 DNA sequence: TGTGCCAGCAGTTACTCGATAACCTCTGGAAACACCATATATTTT.

This chain connects TRBV6-5 to TRBJ1-1; no clear D gene. The V and J ends lost 4 bases and 4 bases respectively, with 16 bases between them. The CDR3 is 15 amino acids. Germline V gene data show CDR1 as MNHEY and CDR2 as SVGAGI. This chain's CDR3 is CASSSLTGGGTEAFF. In DNA form, the CDR3 reads TGTGCCAGCAGTTCCTTGACCGGAGGTGGCACTGAAGCTTTCTTT.